This TCR beta chain was sequenced during a study of technical replicates of blood from a handful of donors. Sequenced by immunoSEQ multiplex PCR; TCRdb stores in-frame clones only, minus some. The sample holds more than 65,000 clones, approximately 97% seen once. The V gene's germline CDR1 is MNHEY and CDR2 SVGAGI. The CDR3 loop spans 13 amino acids. The J segment lost 6 bases and the V segment lost 4 bases, leaving 5 bases of the junction unmatched. The rearrangement joins TRBV6-5 to TRBJ1-1, with 7 bases matching TRBD1. The sequenced material came from T cells isolated from PBMCs. This TCR was recovered from a human donor in good health. The CDR3: CASSSDRVSEAFF. In DNA form, the CDR3 reads TGTGCCAGCAGTTCCGACAGGGTCTCTGAAGCTTTCTTT.